This entry concerns a single T cell receptor (beta chain). Its antigen remains unknown. Stated time point: blood 2 weeks post-SBRT. Documented treatment: 15 Gy SBRT to primary tumor, nephrectomy 4 weeks later. Blood was sampled at baseline, 2 weeks and 4 weeks after SBRT. This renal cell carcinoma was of the clear cell type. Germline CDR1 is SGHRS and CDR2 is YFSETQ. Trimming cost V 3 bases and J 2 bases, with 7 bases left between them. This CDR3 comprises 13 residues. These data are taken from a study of radiation and T cells in renal cell carcinoma. Study results and limitations: Top tumor clonotypes rose in blood 2 weeks post-radiation, then contracted. Baseline intratumoral clonotype presence is unknown without pretreatment biopsies.

The protocol was immunoSEQ multiplex PCR, while the TCRdb copy is restricted to in-frame clones and leaves out a portion. The sample holds roughly 150,000 clones, about 87% seen once. Sequenced material: blood, taken from a patient whose treatment included radiotherapy and nephrectomy. This rearrangement joins TRBV5-1 to TRBJ2-3; D ambiguous. The origin of this receptor is a woman aged 50 to 60 with renal cell carcinoma. CDR3 sequence (DNA): TGCGCCAGCAGCTCGACCCACACAGATACGCAGTATTTT. The encoded protein is CASSSTHTDTQYF.